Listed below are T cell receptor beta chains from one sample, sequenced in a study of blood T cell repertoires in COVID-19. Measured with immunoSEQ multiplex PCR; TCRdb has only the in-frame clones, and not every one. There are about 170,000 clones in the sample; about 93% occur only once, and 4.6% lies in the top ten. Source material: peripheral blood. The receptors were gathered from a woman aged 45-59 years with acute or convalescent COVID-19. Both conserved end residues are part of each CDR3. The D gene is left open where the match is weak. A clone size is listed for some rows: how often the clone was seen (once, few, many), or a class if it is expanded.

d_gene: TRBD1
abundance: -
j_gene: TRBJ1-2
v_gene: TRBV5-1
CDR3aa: CASSFGQGGYTF
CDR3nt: TGCGCCAGCAGCTTTGGACAGGGGGGCTACACCTTC

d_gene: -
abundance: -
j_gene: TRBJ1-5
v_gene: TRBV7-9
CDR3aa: CASSLWDNNQPQHF
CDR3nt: TGTGCCAGCAGCTTATGGGACAACAATCAGCCCCAGCATTTT

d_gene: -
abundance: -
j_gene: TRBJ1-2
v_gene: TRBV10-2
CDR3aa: CASSDGGYGYTF
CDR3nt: TGCGCCAGCAGTGACGGCGGGTATGGCTACACCTTC

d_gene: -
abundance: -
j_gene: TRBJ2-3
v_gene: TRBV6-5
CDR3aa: CASSYPAAGDTQYF
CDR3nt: TGTGCCAGCAGTTATCCGGCGGCGGGAGATACGCAGTATTTT

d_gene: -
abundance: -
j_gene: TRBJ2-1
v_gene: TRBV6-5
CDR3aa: CASSYGRNNEQFF
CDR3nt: TGTGCCAGCAGTTACGGGAGGAACAATGAGCAGTTCTTC

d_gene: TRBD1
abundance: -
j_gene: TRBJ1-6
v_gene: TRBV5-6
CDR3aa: CASSLQDRVSPLHF
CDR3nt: TGTGCCAGCAGCTTACAGGACAGGGTTTCACCCCTCCACTTT

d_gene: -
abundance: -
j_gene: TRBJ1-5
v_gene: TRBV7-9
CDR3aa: CASSPSGVNQPQHF
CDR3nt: TGTGCCAGCAGCCCATCCGGAGTGAATCAGCCCCAGCATTTT

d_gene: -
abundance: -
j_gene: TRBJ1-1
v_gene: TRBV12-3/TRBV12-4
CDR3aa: CASSPQTLTEAFF
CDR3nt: TGTGCCAGCAGTCCACAGACCCTCACTGAAGCTTTCTTT

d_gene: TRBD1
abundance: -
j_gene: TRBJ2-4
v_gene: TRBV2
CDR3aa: CASSGVRTGGNIQYF
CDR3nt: TGTGCCAGCAGTGGGGTTAGGACAGGGGGAAACATTCAGTACTTC

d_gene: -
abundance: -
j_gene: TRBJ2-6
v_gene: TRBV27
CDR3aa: CASSFRGALGSGANVLTF
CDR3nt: TGTGCCAGCAGTTTCAGGGGAGCATTGGGCTCTGGGGCCAACGTCCTGACTTTC

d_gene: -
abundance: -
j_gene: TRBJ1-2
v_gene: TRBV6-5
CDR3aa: CASSEGHPRYGYTF
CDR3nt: TGTGCCAGCAGCGAGGGACATCCGAGGTATGGCTACACCTTC

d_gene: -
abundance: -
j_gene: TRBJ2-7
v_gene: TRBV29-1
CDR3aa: CSVVWTPTYEQYF
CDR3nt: TGCAGCGTTGTTTGGACACCTACCTACGAGCAGTACTTC

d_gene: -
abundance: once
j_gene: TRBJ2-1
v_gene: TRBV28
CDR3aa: CASSPRLMWYNEQFF
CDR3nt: TGTGCCAGCAGTCCCCGGTTAATGTGGTACAATGAGCAGTTCTTC

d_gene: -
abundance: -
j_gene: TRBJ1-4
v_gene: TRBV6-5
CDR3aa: CASGRASGEKLFF
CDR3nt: TGTGCCAGCGGGAGGGCAAGTGGGGAAAAACTGTTTTTT